What follows describes a single T cell receptor beta chain. The antigen remains unidentified. The sample belongs to a study of cytomegalovirus exposure and HLA in healthy donors. Findings of the study overall: There were under 200 TCR beta chains listed as cytomegalovirus-associated. Rare TCR sequences dominated, though some public TCRs recurred in many donors.

The PCR made use of 60 Vbeta and 13 Jbeta primers. Authors' processing steps: Later work found 65 million to 90 million unique TCR beta chains, with some 11 million shared. Using immunoSEQ multiplex PCR, the repertoire was profiled, and TCRdb retains in-frame clones only, with some absent. From that table come the V and J calls and clone size; the DNA was used to work out D and trimming. The sample lists about 150,000 clones; 76% were seen once. Per the germline V gene, CDR1 is MNHEY and CDR2 is SVGAGI. Trimming stripped 2 bases from V and 10 bases from J, with 13 bases between. This CDR3 is 13 amino acids long.

Sequenced: PBMCs. The chain employs TRBV6-5 and TRBJ2-3, with D possibly being TRBD2 (5 bases). The receptor's source is a woman between 40 and 50 years old in good health and CMV-seronegative. The CDR3 DNA reads as TGTGCCAGCAGTTACGATTTGGGAGCACCGCAGTATTTT. Its protein product is CASSYDLGAPQYF.